This T cell receptor beta chain was recorded in a study of blood T cell repertoires in COVID-19. About the research overall: T cells, B-cell-depleted T cells, or PBMCs provided the cDNA or gDNA that served as material.

Repertoires were generated with immunoSEQ multiplex PCR, while TCRdb's copy carries only in-frame clones and drops some. The repertoire consists of some 150,000 clones, with 80% to 90% occurring once and the leading ten covering around 2.9%. Trimming took off 3 bases at V and 0 bases at J, with 6 bases between the two ends. In germline, CDR1 is SGHRS, CDR2 YFSETQ. The CDR3 is made up of 13 amino acids. This TCR came from a woman aged 60-75 years with active COVID-19. This rearrangement joins TRBV5-1 to TRBJ1-1; D uncertain. The sequencing input was peripheral blood. The CDR3 spells CASSYSMNTEAFF. CDR3 sequence (DNA): TGCGCCAGCAGCTATTCCATGAACACTGAAGCTTTCTTT.